The rows below give T cell receptor beta chains drawn from one sample of a study of neoadjuvant anti-PD-1 for oral cavity cancer. The repertoire was sequenced with immunoSEQ multiplex PCR; TCRdb's copy has only in-frame clones and lacks some. Of nearly 15,000 clones in the sample, around 40% were seen once. The starting material was tumor tissue, obtained after nivolumab (anti-PD-1) treatment. These receptors were obtained from a person aged 40-85 years with oral cavity squamous cell carcinoma. CDR3s leave out the opening cysteine and the closing phenylalanine or tryptophan. The order of the fields is J gene, V gene, CDR3 protein.

>TRBJ1-2|TRBV7-9
ASSLAPASDGYT
>TRBJ2-7|TRBV6-6
ASSNYGLAGGGEQY
>TRBJ2-5|TRBV27
ASSSWGRGQETQY
>TRBJ1-1|TRBV4-2
ASSQSRSGTEAF
>TRBJ2-1|TRBV5-1
ASSLSTEYNEQF
>TRBJ2-5|TRBV30
AWSFLVFQETQY
>TRBJ2-1|TRBV9
ASSVSGTGADNEQF
>TRBJ1-1|TRBV15
ATSDLRVANTEAF
>TRBJ2-5|TRBV7-2
ASSLVGGGETQY
>TRBJ1-2|TRBV6-1
ASSWTGDGYT
>TRBJ2-2|TRBV6-5
ASSYSAGGYTGELF
>TRBJ2-1|TRBV11-3
ASSSGLGLNNEQF
>TRBJ1-2|TRBV27
ASSSRTGGQGYT
>TRBJ1-2|TRBV5-4
ASSTAPGQGGAPYGYT
>TRBJ2-7|TRBV7-9
ASSLLMGEQY
>TRBJ1-1|TRBV5-1
ASRDRVGTEAF
>TRBJ2-1|TRBV7-9
ASSFVPGGTGHEQF
>TRBJ2-7|TRBV7-2
ASTPRGGRSSYEQY
>TRBJ1-2|TRBV29-1
SVRTADGYT
>TRBJ1-1|TRBV4-3
ASSQTFYRADTEAF
>TRBJ1-2|TRBV7-2
ASSLALGPYYGYT
>TRBJ2-2|TRBV4-2
ASGGGTGELF
>TRBJ1-1|TRBV6-5
ASSYRNEAF
>TRBJ1-2|TRBV5-4
ASSHNRDGYT
>TRBJ2-5|TRBV5-1
ASRQGEETQY
>TRBJ1-5|TRBV5-1
ASSLDRGNQPQH
>TRBJ2-7|TRBV6-5
ASSSNKEYEQY
>TRBJ2-1|TRBV5-5
ASSLEQGTHNEQF
>TRBJ2-1|TRBV9
ASSARQGYNEQF
>TRBJ1-6|TRBV28
ASSPLGQLLLSYNSPLH
>TRBJ2-7|TRBV7-9
ASSLARGYEQY
>TRBJ2-7|TRBV28
ASNDRGSRGYEQY
>TRBJ2-3|TRBV7-2
ASSPPGQSTDTQY
>TRBJ1-6|TRBV5-1
ASSLERVPDSPLH
>TRBJ1-1|TRBV28
ASSLYMNTEAF
>TRBJ2-7|TRBV6-1
ASTAGTSGGYEQY
>TRBJ2-3|TRBV5-1
ASSFTSGADTQY
>TRBJ2-1|TRBV23-1
ASNDKPGQANNEQF
>TRBJ1-6|TRBV4-3
ASSQGNSPLH
>TRBJ2-7|TRBV6-6
ASSYSGTGVYEQY